This entry lists 21 T cell receptor beta chains sequenced from one sample in a study of long-term antiretroviral therapy in people with HIV. The libraries were made with immunoSEQ v3.0 at survey level. Data came from immunoSEQ multiplex PCR; TCRdb stores just in-frame clones and leaves some out. There are approximately 27,000 clones in the sample; 75% to 95% occur only once, and 4% to 5.5% lies in the top ten. The sample in question was unsorted PBMCs, obtained 5.2 years after starting antiretroviral therapy. These TCRs come from a woman aged 40 to 50 with HIV.

V is TRBV30 and J is TRBJ2-5; D is possibly TRBD1 or TRBD2 (5 bases each). This CDR3 contains 14 residues. CDR1 and CDR2 (germline): GTSNPN, SVGIG (reference sequence). V was clipped by 3 bases and J by 1 base, with 12 bases between them. In DNA form, the CDR3 reads TGTGCCTGGAGCCCGGGGACGACCCAAGAGACCCAGTACTTC. It codes for CAWSPGTTQETQYF.

The genes are TRBV7-9 and TRBJ2-3, with D perhaps assigned TRBD1 or TRBD2 (6 bases each). Germline V gene data show CDR1 as SEHNR and CDR2 as FQNEAQ (reference sequence). CDR3 length: 16 amino acids. V was trimmed by 5 bases and J by 2 bases, leaving 17 bases between them. CDR3 nucleotides: TGTGCCAGCAGCCTGAGGGGGGCGAAACCCACAGATACGCAGTATTTT. Protein sequence: CASSLRGAKPTDTQYF.

The chain links TRBV6-4 to TRBJ1-1; D is perhaps TRBD1 (5 bases). CDR1 and CDR2 (germline): MRHNA, SNTAGT. The V end lost 0 bases, the J end lost 0 bases, and 8 bases lay between the germline ends. The CDR3 contains 15 residues. The CDR3 DNA is TGTGCCAGCAGTGACTCAGGGGACGTGAACACTGAAGCTTTCTTT. This gives the protein CASSDSGDVNTEAFF.

The table lists this clone with a count of one. The chain has TRBV11-3 and TRBJ2-3; maybe TRBD2 (6 bases). Per the germline V gene, CDR1 is SGHNT and CDR2 is YENEEA. V dropped 6 bases and J dropped 0 bases, with 13 bases sitting between them. The CDR3 loop spans 15 amino acids. CDR3 sequence: CASRPRGESTDTQYF. The CDR3 DNA sequence: TGTGCCAGCAGGCCCCGCGGGGAAAGCACAGATACGCAGTATTTT.

V and J are TRBV5-6 and TRBJ1-1, with D maybe TRBD1 (5 bases). V was shortened by 5 bases and J by 7 bases, with 12 bases between the two germline ends. Germline V lookup: CDR1 SGHDT, CDR2 YYEEEE. The length of the CDR3 is 12 residues. This CDR3 reads CASSWGDFEAFF. CDR3 nucleotide sequence: TGTGCCAGCAGTTGGGGGGACTTTGAAGCTTTCTTT.

The chain couples TRBV6-5 to TRBJ1-1, with unresolved D. Between the trimmed V and J ends, which lost 8 bases and 3 bases, there was a span of 16 bases. From germline, CDR1 is MNHEY and CDR2 SVGAGI. The CDR3 has 14 residues. CDR3: CASLSESDYTEAFF. Here the CDR3 DNA reads TGTGCCAGCCTGTCCGAGTCAGATTACACTGAAGCTTTCTTT.

This clone has just one count. The CDR3, as DNA: TGTGCCTGGAGTAAGGGAGGGGACACTGAAGCTTTCTTT. Translating it yields CAWSKGGDTEAFF. This chain connects TRBV30 to TRBJ1-1; TRBD1 is a possible D gene (5 bases). The CDR3 contains 13 residues. Per germline, CDR1 GTSNPN and CDR2 SVGIG (reference sequence). V lost 2 bases, J lost 3 bases, and 10 bases lay in between.

The J gene is TRBJ1-1, the V gene TRBV10-2, with 7 bases matching TRBD1. The trim removed 6 bases at V and 3 bases at J, leaving 10 bases unmatched. The CDR3 is 15 residues long. Germline V gives CDR1 WSHSY, CDR2 SAAADI. CDR3 sequence reads: CASRVGQGGHTEAFF. The CDR3 region has the DNA TGCGCCAGCAGGGTGGGGCAGGGGGGCCACACTGAAGCTTTCTTT.

This clone showed up just once. J is TRBJ1-2 and V is TRBV6-5; 7 nucleotides align to TRBD1. This CDR3 has 15 residues. Trimming cost V 6 bases and J 4 bases; bases outside gene matches: 11. Germline lookup yields CDR1 MNHEY and CDR2 SVGAGI. CDR3 DNA sequence: TGTGCCAGCAGCTTACAGGGAGGGGGCTCCTATGGCTACACCTTC. It yields the protein CASSLQGGGSYGYTF.

DNA of the CDR3: TGTGCCAGCAGCACAAAAGGTGGGGGGGACCAAGAGACCCAGTACTTC. This translates into CASSTKGGGDQETQYF. The V gene is TRBV5-6, the J gene TRBJ2-5; 7 nucleotides match TRBD2. Germline CDR1 and CDR2: SGHDT and YYEEEE. CDR3 length equals 16 residues. The ends lost 4 bases at V and 0 bases at J; junction bases unmatched: 9.

The chain couples TRBV15 to TRBJ2-1; D is unresolved. V gave up 0 bases and J gave up 10 bases, with 13 bases separating them. CDR3 length equals 14 residues. Germline V gives CDR1 LNHNV, CDR2 YYDKDF (reference sequence). Here the CDR3 reads CATSRDADLREQFF. CDR3 bases: TGTGCCACCAGCAGAGATGCGGACCTTAGGGAGCAGTTCTTC.

The V call is TRBV30, the J call TRBJ1-1; TRBD1 is a possible D gene (5 bases). The CDR3 is 14 amino acids. V lost 0 bases to trimming and J lost 1 base, with 9 bases between them. Germline CDR1 and CDR2: GTSNPN and SVGIG (reference sequence). CDR3 sequence reads: CAWSVYTGNTEAFF. In DNA form, the CDR3 reads TGTGCCTGGAGTGTATACACAGGGAACACTGAAGCTTTCTTT.

This chain connects TRBV2 to TRBJ2-5; D perhaps matches TRBD2 (5 bases). Per the germline V gene, CDR1 is SNHLY and CDR2 is FYNNEI. V lost 4 bases and J lost 2, with 8 bases in between. The CDR3 is 13 residues long. The CDR3 nucleotides are TGTGCCAGCAGTGGCCGAGGGCAAGAGACCCAGTACTTC. Amino acids: CASSGRGQETQYF. The full variable domain, rest sourced from reference TRBV2 and TRBJ2-5, is EPEVTQTPSHQVTQMGQEVILRCVPISNHLYFYWYRQILGQKVEFLVSFYNNEISEKSEIFDDQFSVERPDGSNFTLKIRSTKLEDSAMYFCASSGRGQETQYFGPGTRLLVL.

V usage is TRBV30 and J usage is TRBJ2-7; D not resolved. Trimming stripped 0 bases from V and 3 bases from J, with 9 bases between. The CDR3 is 13 residues long. Germline CDR1 and CDR2: GTSNPN and SVGIG (reference sequence). This CDR3 reads CAWSVPAGYEQYF. In DNA form, the CDR3 reads TGTGCCTGGAGTGTACCGGCAGGCTACGAGCAGTACTTC.

Regarding this clone: The junction does not match germline at one end; this may be a read error. The gene calls are TRBV5-4 and TRBJ1-5; maybe TRBD1 (6 bases). The CDR3 spans 15 residues. The germline CDR1 and CDR2 sequences are SGHNT and YYREEE (reference sequence). The DNA of the CDR3 is TGCGCCAGCAGCCAAGTGGTGGGGGCGAATCAGCCCCAGCATTTT. It is translated as CASSQVVGANQPQHF.

J is TRBJ2-7 and V is TRBV15; D unclear. Looked up from germline, CDR1 is LNHNV and CDR2 is YYDKDF (reference sequence). CDR3 size: 15 residues. Trimming took 0 bases from V and 2 from J, leaving 11 bases between them. DNA for the CDR3: TGTGCCACCAGCAGAGAAGGGTGGGGAACCTACGAGCAGTACTTC. Translating gives CATSREGWGTYEQYF.

V gene TRBV5-1 combines with J gene TRBJ2-2; no firm D call. Germline loops: CDR1 SGHRS, CDR2 YFSETQ. The V and J ends lost 0 bases and 6 bases respectively, with 0 bases between them. This CDR3 contains 11 residues. The CDR3 DNA is TGCGCCAGCAGCTTGGCCGGGGAGCTGTTTTTT. Amino acids: CASSLAGELFF.

V and J are TRBV18 and TRBJ1-1; no clear D gene. Germline V lookup: CDR1 KGHSH, CDR2 LQKENI. V lost 6 bases and J lost 7, with 12 bases in between. The CDR3 sequence is 12 residues long. The CDR3 nucleotides are TGTGCCAGCTCCTATGGGGTAAATGAAGCTTTCTTT. It encodes CASSYGVNEAFF.

J is TRBJ2-2 and V is TRBV5-6, with D maybe TRBD1 (6 bases). Trimming stripped 6 bases from V and 3 bases from J, with 15 bases between. The CDR3 totals 15 residues. Germline loops: CDR1 SGHDT, CDR2 YYEEEE. The CDR3 spells CASKGVEGDTGELFF. The CDR3 DNA reads TGTGCCAGCAAGGGGGTCGAGGGCGACACCGGGGAGCTGTTTTTT.

The V call is TRBV4-2, the J call TRBJ2-7; 10 bases agree with TRBD2. Germline-derived CDR1 and CDR2 are LGHNA and YNFKEQ. J gave up 4 bases and V 0 bases, and 9 bases lay outside the gene matches. The CDR3 covers 17 residues. CDR3: CASSQDQPSGSSYEQYF. The DNA for the CDR3 is TGTGCCAGCAGCCAAGATCAGCCTAGCGGGAGTTCTTACGAGCAGTACTTC.

This chain connects TRBV6-5 to TRBJ1-2; 7 bases fit TRBD1. Unmatched junction bases numbered 8, after V lost 3 bases and J lost 4 bases. The CDR3 totals 15 residues. Looked up from germline, CDR1 is MNHEY and CDR2 is SVGAGI. CDR3 sequence: CASSYTPAGGYGYTF. CDR3 nucleotide sequence: TGTGCCAGCAGTTATACCCCAGCAGGGGGCTATGGCTACACCTTC.